One and the same sample provided the 2 T cell receptor beta chains below, sequenced in a study of T cell responses to AZD1222 COVID-19 vaccine. Data came from immunoSEQ multiplex PCR; TCRdb stores just in-frame clones and leaves some out. The repertoire holds roughly 120,000 clones, with around 89% as singletons. The sequencing used peripheral blood, collected 28 days after the second AZD1222 dose. Every receptor here comes from an adult who received the AZD1222 COVID-19 vaccine.

The chain employs TRBV28 and TRBJ2-1, with D maybe TRBD2 (5 bases). The V gene's germline CDR1 is MDHEN and CDR2 SYDVKM. The CDR3 extends over 12 amino acids. Trimming removed 8 bases from V and 6 bases from J, with 11 bases in between. The CDR3 DNA follows: TGTGCCAGCTCCACTAGGGCCAATGAGCAGTTCTTC. Amino acid sequence: CASSTRANEQFF. Together with reference TRBV28 and TRBJ2-1, the CDR3 gives the full variable domain: DVKVTQSSRYLVKRTGEKVFLECVQDMDHENMFWYRQDPGLGLRLIYFSYDVKMKEKGDIPEGYSVSREKKERFSLILESASTNQTSMYLCASSTRANEQFFGPGTRLTVL.

This clone was recorded once. The rearrangement uses TRBV10-1 and TRBJ2-2; D is uncertain. The germline V gene encodes CDR1 WNHNN and CDR2 SYGVQD (reference sequence). The CDR3 runs 15 residues. Trimming left V 5 bases short and J 4 bases short, with 14 bases between. The CDR3 DNA reads as TGCGCCAGCAGTAATTTTCTAGGCGCCACCGGGGAGCTGTTTTTT. Protein: CASSNFLGATGELFF.